These 18 T cell receptor beta chains were sequenced from one sample in a study of T cells in Graves' hyperthyroidism and ophthalmopathy. TCR beta CDR3 regions were amplified from RNA. Initially, a first-round RT-PCR of the TCR CDR3 employed the HTBI primer set. TCRdb ran MiXCR on the multiplex PCR reads and lists one entry per CDR3 protein. Of about 600,000 distinct CDR3 sequences listed, approximately 16% are singletons. Material: blood. Receptors originate from a woman aged 35 to 49 with Graves' ophthalmopathy.

This chain joins TRBV30 and TRBJ2-5, with D unresolved. Trimming pared 3 bases from V and 5 bases from J, leaving 16 bases between. Germline V gene lookup returns CDR1 GTSNPN and CDR2 SVGIG (reference sequence). The CDR3 is 14 residues long. The CDR3 loop is CAWRRPTLGETQYF. The CDR3 DNA follows: TGTGCCTGGAGGAGGCCTACCCTAGGGGAGACCCAGTACTTC. Full variable domain (remainder filled in from reference TRBV30 and TRBJ2-5): SQTIHQWPATLVQPVGSPLSLECTVEGTSNPNLYWYRQAAGRGLQLLFYSVGIGQISSEVPQNLSASRPQDRQFILSSKKLLLSDSGFYLCAWRRPTLGETQYFGPGTRLLVL.

This clonotype was detected many times. This chain connects TRBV11-1 to TRBJ2-2; D not certain. Trimming stripped 3 bases from V and 7 bases from J, with 15 bases between. Germline assignment: CDR1 SGHAT and CDR2 FQDESV (reference sequence). The CDR3 totals 15 residues. CDR3 nucleotides: TGTGCCAGCAGCTTCGTTTTGGGTACCGGCGGGGAGCTGTTTTTT. It codes for CASSFVLGTGGELFF.

J is TRBJ1-5 and V is TRBV5-5; D might be TRBD1 (5 bases). The V end lost 4 bases, the J end lost 1 base, and 21 bases lay between the germline ends. Germline loops: CDR1 SGHKS, CDR2 YYEKEE (reference sequence). The length of the CDR3 is 18 residues. In nucleotides, the CDR3 is TGTGCCAGCAGCCCCTATGCGATTGGGGGTTTAAGCAATCAGCCCCAGCATTTT. The encoded protein is CASSPYAIGGLSNQPQHF.

This clonotype was found many times. This chain connects TRBV30 to TRBJ1-1, with TRBD1 as a possible D gene (6 bases). Trimming removed 4 bases from V and 0 bases from J, with 12 bases in between. Germline CDR1 and CDR2: GTSNPN and SVGIG (reference sequence). There are 14 residues in the CDR3. CDR3 amino acids: CAWTITGLNTEAFF. Here the CDR3 DNA reads TGTGCCTGGACCATTACAGGGCTGAACACTGAAGCTTTCTTT.

Only a few counts were recorded for this clonotype. The chain is built from TRBV19 and TRBJ1-2; D may be TRBD1 (6 bases). The V and J ends lost 7 bases and 4 bases respectively, with 31 bases between them. This CDR3 is built from 19 residues. Germline CDR1 is LNHDA and CDR2 is SQIVND (reference sequence). CDR3 in amino acids: CASTRGQIAHGTIRYGYTF. The CDR3 DNA follows: TGTGCCAGTACCCGAGGACAGATCGCACATGGAACGATCCGCTATGGCTACACCTTC.

Remarks on this clonotype: The junction departs from germline at one end; a sequencing error may be responsible. CDR3 sequence reads: CTSSGVSGVGYGYTF. Written as DNA, the CDR3 is TGTACCAGCAGCGGGGTTTCGGGAGTAGGGTATGGCTACACCTTC. J is TRBJ1-2 and V is TRBV6-1; no clear D gene. The V gene's germline CDR1 is MNHNS and CDR2 SASEGT. The CDR3 extends over 15 amino acids.

Ten or more counts support this clonotype. The rearrangement joins TRBV20-1 to TRBJ2-1; 9 positions match TRBD1. Germline trimming cut 6 bases from V and 7 bases from J; bases unmatched to any gene: 10. This CDR3 is built from 14 residues. Germline V gene data show CDR1 as DFQATT and CDR2 as SNEGSKA (reference sequence). The DNA for the CDR3 is TGCAGTGCCCCTTCCGGGACAGGGAGAAATGAGCAGTTCTTC. Its translation: CSAPSGTGRNEQFF.

In its sample, this clonotype was seen a few times. The rearrangement links TRBV20-1 to TRBJ2-1, with TRBD2 matching over 11 bases. After removal of 6 bases from V and 6 bases from J, the junction contained 10 bases not matched to a gene. Germline CDR1 and CDR2: DFQATT and SNEGSKA (reference sequence). The CDR3 extends over 15 amino acids. The CDR3 sequence is CSAQGTSGRINEQFF. CDR3 in DNA: TGCAGTGCCCAGGGGACTAGCGGCCGCATCAATGAGCAGTTCTTC.

This clonotype was detected ten times or more. The rearrangement joins TRBV6-1 to TRBJ2-1, with 8 bases that match TRBD2. The germline V gene has CDR1 MNHNS and CDR2 SASEGT. The CDR3 extends over 15 amino acids. J lost 6 bases, V lost 5 bases, and 9 bases had no gene match. DNA of the CDR3: TGTGCCAGCAGTTACCGGGGACTAGAACGCAATGAGCAGTTCTTC. Encoded protein: CASSYRGLERNEQFF.

CDR3 in amino acids: CASSEGAGANEQFF. DNA for the CDR3: TGTGCCAGCAGCGAGGGGGCAGGGGCCAATGAGCAGTTCTTC. The chain recombines TRBV19 with TRBJ2-1; 7 bases agree with TRBD1. Unmatched junction bases numbered 11, after V lost 9 bases and J lost 6 bases. The CDR3 sequence is 14 residues long. The germline V gene has CDR1 LNHDA and CDR2 SQIVND (reference sequence).

At least ten counts were recorded for this clonotype. The J gene is TRBJ2-3, the V gene TRBV2; D gene ambiguous. In germline, CDR1 is SNHLY, CDR2 FYNNEI. Trimming took off 8 bases at V and 0 bases at J, with 9 bases between the two ends. The CDR3 contains 13 residues. CDR3 coding DNA: TGTGCCAGCGCCCGGCCCAGCACAGATACGCAGTATTTT. Its protein product is CASARPSTDTQYF.

Regarding this clonotype: This may stem from a read error, because a much larger clone lies one nucleotide away. The chain has TRBV30 and TRBJ1-5; maybe TRBD1 (5 bases). Germline lookup yields CDR1 GTSNPN and CDR2 SVGIG (reference sequence). The length of the CDR3 is 15 residues. CDR3 nucleotides: TGTGCCCGGAGTGTATCTGGGGCCATGACTCGGCCCCAGCATTTT. Protein sequence: CARSVSGAMTRPQHF.

This clonotype occurred many times. This chain uses TRBV12-3 or TRBV12-4 with TRBJ2-7, with D unclear. The CDR3 has 13 residues. V lost 1 base to trimming and J lost 4 bases, with 8 bases between them. CDR3 protein: CASSLGLYYEQYF. DNA for the CDR3: TGTGCCAGCAGTTTAGGCCTCTATTACGAGCAGTACTTC.

The table lists this clonotype with many counts. This rearrangement joins TRBV12-3 or TRBV12-4 to TRBJ2-3, with 12 bases fitting TRBD2. The CDR3 totals 15 residues. J lost 5 bases, V lost 1 base, and 1 base had no gene match. CDR3 loop: CASSLGGLAGDTQYF. The CDR3 DNA follows: TGTGCCAGCAGTTTAGGGGGACTAGCGGGAGATACGCAGTATTTT.

This clonotype showed up many times. The V gene is TRBV3-1, the J gene TRBJ1-1, with D maybe TRBD1 (5 bases). The CDR3 length is 14 residues. Germline V gene sequence: CDR1 LGHDT, CDR2 YNNKEL (reference sequence). V lost 4 bases and J 1 base, leaving 10 bases between the germline ends. Here the CDR3 DNA reads TGTGCCAGCAGCCTGACAGTTAAGAACACTGAAGCTTTCTTT. This translates into CASSLTVKNTEAFF. Based on the CDR3 plus reference TRBV3-1 and TRBJ1-1, the full variable domain is DTAVSQTPKYLVTQMGNDKSIKCEQNLGHDTMYWYKQDSKKFLKIMFSYNNKELIINETVPNRFSPKSPDKAHLNLHINSLELGDSAVYFCASSLTVKNTEAFFGQGTRLTVV.

As regards this clonotype: Sequence at one end of the junction differs from germline and may be a read error. The chain employs TRBV13 and TRBJ2-7; D may match TRBD1 or TRBD2 (5 bases each). The CDR3 extends over 14 amino acids. Germline assignment: CDR1 PRHDT and CDR2 FYEKMQ (reference sequence). The DNA of the CDR3 is TGTGCCAGCAGCATAGGTGGGGGTTCCTACGAGCAGTACTTC. Protein: CASSIGGGSYEQYF. Complete variable domain (other parts from reference TRBV13 and TRBJ2-7): AAGVIQSPRHLIKEKRETATLKCYPIPRHDTVYWYQQGPGQDPQFLISFYEKMQSDKGSIPDRFSAQQFSDYHSELNMSSLELGDSALYFCASSIGGGSYEQYFGPGTRLTVT.

The chain couples TRBV19 to TRBJ1-5; no clear D. The CDR3 consists of 15 residues. Between the trimmed V and J ends, which lost 6 bases and 5 bases, there was a span of 17 bases. Per the germline V gene, CDR1 is LNHDA and CDR2 is SQIVND (reference sequence). This CDR3 reads CASSLGSDYYQPQHF. The CDR3 nucleotides read TGTGCCAGTAGCCTTGGGTCTGATTATTATCAGCCCCAGCATTTT.

Many counts were recorded for this clonotype. The CDR3 sequence is CASSYSLEQFF. The CDR3 DNA reads TGTGCCAGCAGTTACTCGCTAGAGCAGTTCTTC. The chain links TRBV6-2 or TRBV6-3 to TRBJ2-1; D gene unclear. The CDR3 length is 11 residues. The germline V gene has CDR1 MNHEY and CDR2 SVGEGT. Trimming shortened V by 0 bases and J by 10 bases, and 4 bases separated the two germline ends.